One sample yielded the 17 T cell receptor beta chains listed below, sequenced in a study of blood T cell repertoires in COVID-19. Sequencing was performed with immunoSEQ multiplex PCR; in TCRdb, only in-frame clones are kept and a portion is missing. This table has some 250,000 clones, around 83% appearing once. What was sequenced was peripheral blood. Source of these receptors: a woman aged 55-75 years with active or convalescent COVID-19.

The chain uses TRBV30 and TRBJ2-1, with a possible D match to TRBD1 (6 bases). V lost 0 bases, J lost 4 bases, and 25 bases lay in between. This CDR3 is built from 19 residues. CDR1 GTSNPN and CDR2 SVGIG come from the germline V gene (reference sequence). CDR3 loop: CAWSVSLLTGILGYNEQFF. The CDR3 region has the DNA TGTGCCTGGAGTGTATCCCTCTTGACAGGAATACTTGGGTACAATGAGCAGTTCTTC.

The chain couples TRBV19 to TRBJ1-3; TRBD1 is a possible D gene (6 bases). The CDR3 contains 17 residues. Germline V gene lookup returns CDR1 LNHDA and CDR2 SQIVND (reference sequence). With 7 bases removed from V and 4 bases from J, the gap between germline ends came to 23 bases. The CDR3 protein is CASKGTPARSGGNTIYF. The CDR3 nucleotides are TGTGCCAGTAAGGGGACACCCGCCCGGTCGGGGGGAAACACCATATATTTT.

This chain uses TRBV30 with TRBJ1-4; possible D gene TRBD1, 6 bases. CDR1 is GTSNPN, CDR2 SVGIG, per germline (reference sequence). This CDR3 has 14 amino acids. With 5 bases removed from V and 5 bases from J, the gap between germline ends came to 15 bases. In DNA form, the CDR3 reads TGTGCCTGGGCCGGACAGCCAGGAAATGAAAAACTGTTTTTT. Amino acid sequence: CAWAGQPGNEKLFF.

CDR3 sequence (DNA): TGTGCCAGCAGGCGGGACAGACAAAACATTCAGTACTTC. Its protein product is CASRRDRQNIQYF. J is TRBJ2-4 and V is TRBV6-1, with D tentatively TRBD1 (7 bases). CDR1 and CDR2 (germline): MNHNS, SASEGT. CDR3 length: 13 residues. Trimming left V 6 bases short and J 5 bases short, with 11 bases between.

J is TRBJ2-2 and V is TRBV19; 9 nucleotides align to TRBD1. This CDR3 has 14 amino acids. Germline V gene data show CDR1 as LNHDA and CDR2 as SQIVND (reference sequence). V was pared by 6 bases and J by 7 bases, with 6 bases of the junction left unmatched. The DNA for the CDR3 is TGTGCCAGTAGAGGGGACAGGGAGATCGGGGAGCTGTTTTTT. This codes for CASRGDREIGELFF. Together with reference TRBV19 and TRBJ2-2, the CDR3 gives the full variable domain: DGGITQSPKYLFRKEGQNVTLSCEQNLNHDAMYWYRQDPGQGLRLIYYSQIVNDFQKGDIAEGYSVSREKKESFPLTVTSAQKNPTAFYLCASRGDREIGELFFGEGSRLTVL.

This clone was seen a few times. The chain employs TRBV9 and TRBJ1-3; no definite D call. This CDR3 is built from 14 residues. V lost 7 bases and J 0 bases, leaving 11 bases between the germline ends. CDR1 SGDLS and CDR2 YYNGEE come from the germline V gene. CDR3 DNA sequence: TGTGCCAGCCACCCAGTCGACTCTGGAAACACCATATATTTT. This encodes CASHPVDSGNTIYF.

CDR3 region: CASSPQTGGYGYTF. CDR3 in DNA: TGTGCCAGCAGCCCCCAAACAGGGGGCTATGGCTACACCTTC. This sequence joins TRBV4-2 and TRBJ1-2; 8 bases are shared with TRBD1. The CDR3 contains 14 residues. Looked up from germline, CDR1 is LGHNA and CDR2 is YNFKEQ. J gave up 4 bases and V 4 bases, and 5 bases lay outside the gene matches.

This clone was detected a few times. The chain carries TRBV7-6 and TRBJ1-3; the D is unclear. The germline V gene encodes CDR1 SGHVS and CDR2 FNYEAQ. The CDR3 totals 15 residues. V lost 1 base and J lost 0, with 7 bases in between. The CDR3, as DNA: TGTGCCAGCAGCTTAGGGTTAGCCTCTGGAAACACCATATATTTT. It is translated as CASSLGLASGNTIYF. The full variable domain, its missing parts supplied by reference TRBV7-6 and TRBJ1-3, is GAGVSQSPRYKVTKRGQDVALRCDPISGHVSLYWYRQALGQGPEFLTYFNYEAQQDKSGLPNDRFSAERPEGSISTLTIQRTEQRDSAMYRCASSLGLASGNTIYFGEGSWLTVV.

In its sample, this clone was seen a few times. The V call is TRBV2, the J call TRBJ2-5, with 8 nucleotides matching TRBD1. V shed 3 bases and J 5 bases; nucleotides not matched to a gene: 14. Germline V lookup: CDR1 SNHLY, CDR2 FYNNEI. The CDR3 spans 17 residues. The CDR3 nucleotides are TGTGCCAGCAGTGAGCAATCCCCCCAGGGGGCCTGGGAGACCCAGTACTTC. This sequence encodes CASSEQSPQGAWETQYF.

V gene TRBV5-8 combines with J gene TRBJ1-2, with D unclear. Per the germline V gene, CDR1 is SGHTS and CDR2 is YDEGEE. The CDR3 length is 14 residues. V lost 3 bases, J lost 5 bases, and 14 bases lay in between. The CDR3 here is CASSSQSGRYGYTF. In DNA form, the CDR3 reads TGTGCCAGCAGCTCACAATCGGGGAGGTATGGCTACACCTTC.

CDR3 amino acids: CASSPLTYNEQFF. CDR3 in DNA: TGTGCCAGCTCACCCCTTACTTACAATGAGCAGTTCTTC. The rearrangement uses TRBV18 and TRBJ2-1, with D uncertain. Trimming shortened V by 3 bases and J by 4 bases, and 7 bases separated the two germline ends. The CDR3 is 13 amino acids. The V gene's germline CDR1 is KGHSH and CDR2 LQKENI.

The chain links TRBV19 to TRBJ2-5; 7 positions agree with TRBD1. This CDR3 has 15 amino acids. V dropped 4 bases and J dropped 1; count of bases not matched to a gene: 6. From germline, CDR1 is LNHDA and CDR2 SQIVND (reference sequence). CDR3 coding DNA: TGTGCCAGTAGTACTTCGACAGGGTTCCAAGAGACCCAGTACTTC. This codes for CASSTSTGFQETQYF.

The rearrangement links TRBV18 to TRBJ2-3; 9 positions match TRBD1. The germline V gene has CDR1 KGHSH and CDR2 LQKENI. J lost 0 bases, V lost 0 bases, and 4 bases had no gene match. This CDR3 contains 17 residues. CDR3 sequence (DNA): TGTGCCAGCTCACCACCCACAGGGGGCTCGAGCACAGATACGCAGTATTTT. This sequence encodes CASSPPTGGSSTDTQYF.

The V gene is TRBV5-4, the J gene TRBJ1-1; 9 bases fit TRBD1. CDR1 and CDR2 (germline): SGHNT, YYREEE (reference sequence). The CDR3 is 15 residues long. Trimming took 4 bases from V and 4 from J; bases not matched to a gene: 8. For the CDR3, the DNA is TGTGCCAGCAGCCCCGTCCCGACAGGGGGCACTGAAGCTTTCTTT. Amino acids: CASSPVPTGGTEAFF.

This clone was detected a few times. The chain employs TRBV19 and TRBJ1-2; possible D gene TRBD1, 6 bases. Germline V CDR1 and CDR2: LNHDA, SQIVND (reference sequence). The V end lost 7 bases, the J end lost 4 bases, and 19 bases lay between the germline ends. This CDR3 has 15 amino acids. The CDR3 is CASTPWQTGAYGYTF. The CDR3 DNA reads TGTGCCAGTACCCCGTGGCAGACAGGAGCCTATGGCTACACCTTC.

The rearrangement uses TRBV15 and TRBJ1-5; D call uncertain. V shed 2 bases and J shed 2 bases, with 16 bases lying between them. Per the germline V gene, CDR1 is LNHNV and CDR2 is YYDKDF (reference sequence). This CDR3 is 17 amino acids long. CDR3 DNA sequence: TGTGCCACCAGCAGAATATTGAGAGGCGGGCGCAATCAGCCCCAGCATTTT. Amino acids: CATSRILRGGRNQPQHF. Combining the CDR3 with reference TRBV15 and TRBJ1-5 gives the whole variable domain DAMVIQNPRYQVTQFGKPVTLSCSQTLNHNVMYWYQQKSSQAPKLLFHYYDKDFNNEADTPDNFQSRRPNTSFCFLDIRSPGLGDTAMYLCATSRILRGGRNQPQHFGDGTRLSIL.

The J gene is TRBJ1-4, the V gene TRBV6-6, with TRBD1 matching over 7 bases. Germline loops: CDR1 MNHNY, CDR2 SVGAGI (reference sequence). The CDR3 is 15 amino acids. V dropped 6 bases and J dropped 7; count of bases not matched to a gene: 11. In DNA, the CDR3 is TGTGCCAGCAGCCCGACGACAGGGATGAGTGAAAAACTGTTTTTT. This translates into CASSPTTGMSEKLFF.